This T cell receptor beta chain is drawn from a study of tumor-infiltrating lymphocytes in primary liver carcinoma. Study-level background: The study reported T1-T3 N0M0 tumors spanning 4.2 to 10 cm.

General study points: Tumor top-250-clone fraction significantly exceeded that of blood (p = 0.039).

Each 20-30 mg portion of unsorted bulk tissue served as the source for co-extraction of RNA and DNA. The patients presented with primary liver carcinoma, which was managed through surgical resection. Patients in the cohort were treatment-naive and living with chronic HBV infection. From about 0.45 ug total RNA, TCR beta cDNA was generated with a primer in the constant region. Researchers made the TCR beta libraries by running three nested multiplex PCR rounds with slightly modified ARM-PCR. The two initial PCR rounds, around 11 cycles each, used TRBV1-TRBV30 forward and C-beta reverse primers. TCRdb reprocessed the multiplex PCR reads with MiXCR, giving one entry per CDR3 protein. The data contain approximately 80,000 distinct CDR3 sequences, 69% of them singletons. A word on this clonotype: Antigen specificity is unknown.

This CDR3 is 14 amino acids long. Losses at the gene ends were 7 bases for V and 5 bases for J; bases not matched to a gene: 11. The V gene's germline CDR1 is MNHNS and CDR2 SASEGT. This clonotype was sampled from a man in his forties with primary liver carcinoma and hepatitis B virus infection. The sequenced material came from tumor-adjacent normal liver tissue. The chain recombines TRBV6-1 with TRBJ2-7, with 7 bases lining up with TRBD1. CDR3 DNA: TGTGCCAGCATGATGGACAGGCTGGACAACGAGCAGTACTTC. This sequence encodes CASMMDRLDNEQYF.